The 15 T cell receptor beta chains reported below all come from one sample, sequenced in a study of cytomegalovirus exposure and HLA in healthy donors. Primers: 60 Vbeta forward and 13 Jbeta reverse. The repertoire was sequenced with immunoSEQ multiplex PCR; TCRdb's copy has only in-frame clones and lacks some. Of approximately 250,000 clones in the sample, around 80% were seen once. Source material: PBMCs. Source of these receptors: a boy younger than 18 in good health and CMV-seronegative.

This chain connects TRBV9 to TRBJ2-4; 10 nucleotides match TRBD1. Looked up from germline, CDR1 is SGDLS and CDR2 is YYNGEE. The CDR3 is 17 residues long. Trimming cost V 1 base and J 7 bases; bases outside gene matches: 11. CDR3 coding DNA: TGTGCCAGCAGCGTAAATCTCCGGCCGGGACAGGGGAACATTCAGTACTTC. As protein: CASSVNLRPGQGNIQYF.

The V call is TRBV4-3, the J call TRBJ1-2; D remains unclear. The ends were cut back, 3 bases at V and 4 bases at J, with 15 bases in the middle. Per the germline V gene, CDR1 is LGHNA and CDR2 is YSLEER. The CDR3 has 15 residues. The CDR3 is CASSQGRESVYGYTF. CDR3 nucleotide sequence: TGCGCCAGCAGCCAGGGGAGGGAATCGGTCTATGGCTACACCTTC.

This clone was observed a handful of times. CDR3 sequence reads: CASSDSNTEAFF. The CDR3 DNA reads as TGTGCCAGCAGTGACTCGAACACTGAAGCTTTCTTT. The gene calls are TRBV2 and TRBJ1-1; D ambiguous. The CDR3 has 12 amino acids. The V end lost 3 bases, the J end lost 1 base, and 3 bases lay between the germline ends. Germline V lookup: CDR1 SNHLY, CDR2 FYNNEI.

This chain uses TRBV4-1 with TRBJ1-2, with D possibly being TRBD1 (5 bases). Germline loops: CDR1 MGHRA, CDR2 YSYEKL. The CDR3 is 16 amino acids. V lost 1 base and J 8 bases, leaving 20 bases between the germline ends. CDR3 DNA: TGCGCCAGCAGCCAAGTCCTAGTAGGGGCAGGGCCAGGCTACACCTTC. This encodes CASSQVLVGAGPGYTF.

This clone has a single count. The genes are TRBV9 and TRBJ2-5, with 8 positions matching TRBD2. The germline gives CDR1 SGDLS, CDR2 YYNGEE. Trimming at V came to 7 bases and at J to 4 bases, leaving 12 bases not matched to a gene. The CDR3 totals 15 residues. Here the CDR3 reads CASVGAAGERETQYF. The CDR3 DNA is TGTGCCAGCGTCGGGGCAGCGGGGGAACGAGAGACCCAGTACTTC.

The DNA for the CDR3 is TGTGCCAGCAGCCTCCAAGAGACCCAGTACTTC. It yields the protein CASSLQETQYF. The chain carries TRBV7-2 and TRBJ2-5; D gene uncertain. The CDR3 is 11 residues long. Per the germline V gene, CDR1 is SGHTA and CDR2 is FQGNSA. Trimming cost V 5 bases and J 1 base, with 2 bases left between them.

This chain links TRBV7-9 with TRBJ1-2, with D possibly TRBD1 on 5 matching bases. V was pared by 4 bases and J by 0 bases, with 12 bases between. CDR1 is SEHNR and CDR2 is FQNEAQ in the germline V gene (reference sequence). The CDR3 covers 15 residues. The CDR3 protein is CASSSAGRPNYGYTF. The CDR3 region has the DNA TGTGCCAGCAGCTCGGCGGGACGGCCTAACTATGGCTACACCTTC.

The CDR3 loop reads CASSPGTLPRYEQYF. The DNA for the CDR3 is TGTGCCAGCAGCCCCGGGACTCTGCCTCGCTACGAGCAGTACTTC. The rearrangement links TRBV9 to TRBJ2-7, with TRBD2 as a possible D gene (6 bases). The CDR3 consists of 15 residues. Per the germline V gene, CDR1 is SGDLS and CDR2 is YYNGEE. V was trimmed by 4 bases and J by 3 bases, leaving 17 bases between them.

The V gene is TRBV30, the J gene TRBJ2-5; the match to TRBD1 covers 9 bases. V gave up 2 bases and J gave up 0 bases; unmatched junction bases: 4. Germline V gives CDR1 GTSNPN, CDR2 SVGIG (reference sequence). This CDR3 comprises 15 residues. The CDR3 loop is CAWSRDRVYQETQYF. For the CDR3, the DNA is TGTGCCTGGAGTAGGGACAGGGTCTACCAAGAGACCCAGTACTTC. The full variable domain, rest sourced from reference TRBV30 and TRBJ2-5, is SQTIHQWPATLVQPVGSPLSLECTVEGTSNPNLYWYRQAAGRGLQLLFYSVGIGQISSEVPQNLSASRPQDRQFILSSKKLLLSDSGFYLCAWSRDRVYQETQYFGPGTRLLVL.

This clone was found once. This sequence joins TRBV29-1 and TRBJ2-2, with a possible D match to TRBD1 (5 bases). This CDR3 has 14 residues. Germline values: CDR1 SQVTM, CDR2 ANQGSEA. Between the trimmed V and J ends, which lost 4 bases and 4 bases, there was a span of 13 bases. The CDR3 region is CSVVYLGATGELFF. The CDR3 DNA follows: TGCAGCGTTGTCTACCTAGGGGCCACCGGGGAGCTGTTTTTT.

The V gene is TRBV5-1, the J gene TRBJ1-2, with D maybe TRBD1 (5 bases). Germline V gene data show CDR1 as SGHRS and CDR2 as YFSETQ. Trimming removed 4 bases from V and 0 bases from J, with 16 bases in between. The CDR3 is made up of 16 amino acids. The CDR3 spells CASSRSGTESNYGYTF. For the CDR3, the DNA is TGCGCCAGCAGCAGATCCGGGACTGAATCTAACTATGGCTACACCTTC.

The chain recombines TRBV28 with TRBJ2-7; no reliable D call. The CDR3 is 12 amino acids. From germline, CDR1 is MDHEN and CDR2 SYDVKM. V lost 6 bases, J lost 5 bases, and 11 bases lay in between. The CDR3 protein is CASSGVSHEQYF. Here the CDR3 DNA reads TGTGCCAGCAGCGGAGTGTCCCACGAGCAGTACTTC.

This clone was recorded a few times. The genes are TRBV7-9 and TRBJ1-2; maybe TRBD1 (5 bases). This CDR3 is 14 amino acids long. CDR1 and CDR2 from the germline V gene are SEHNR and FQNEAQ (reference sequence). Trimming left V 2 bases short and J 1 base short, with 8 bases between. As DNA, the CDR3 is TGTGCCAGCAGCTTAAGCAGGGTTAACTATGGCTACACCTTC. Translating it yields CASSLSRVNYGYTF. Full variable domain (rest looked up from reference TRBV7-9 and TRBJ1-2): DTGVSQNPRHKITKRGQNVTFRCDPISEHNRLYWYRQTLGQGPEFLTYFQNEAQLEKSRLLSDRFSAERPKGSFSTLEIQRTEQGDSAMYLCASSLSRVNYGYTFGSGTRLTVV.

The chain recombines TRBV7-9 with TRBJ2-3; possible D gene TRBD1, 6 bases. The V end was cut by 2 bases, the J end by 10 bases, with 16 bases between. The CDR3 has 14 residues. Germline CDR1 SEHNR, CDR2 FQNEAQ (reference sequence). CDR3 sequence: CASSLHQGISAQYF. The CDR3 DNA reads TGTGCCAGCAGCTTACACCAGGGGATAAGTGCGCAGTATTTT. Full variable domain (remainder filled in from reference TRBV7-9 and TRBJ2-3): DTGVSQNPRHKITKRGQNVTFRCDPISEHNRLYWYRQTLGQGPEFLTYFQNEAQLEKSRLLSDRFSAERPKGSFSTLEIQRTEQGDSAMYLCASSLHQGISAQYFGPGTRLTVL.

This chain connects TRBV29-1 to TRBJ1-2; D is possibly TRBD1 (6 bases). Trimming removed 5 bases from V and 5 bases from J, with 12 bases in between. Germline loops: CDR1 SQVTM, CDR2 ANQGSEA. The CDR3 is 12 residues long. For the CDR3, the DNA is TGCAGCGTTCAGGGGTTACGGTATGGCTACACCTTC. It is translated as CSVQGLRYGYTF.